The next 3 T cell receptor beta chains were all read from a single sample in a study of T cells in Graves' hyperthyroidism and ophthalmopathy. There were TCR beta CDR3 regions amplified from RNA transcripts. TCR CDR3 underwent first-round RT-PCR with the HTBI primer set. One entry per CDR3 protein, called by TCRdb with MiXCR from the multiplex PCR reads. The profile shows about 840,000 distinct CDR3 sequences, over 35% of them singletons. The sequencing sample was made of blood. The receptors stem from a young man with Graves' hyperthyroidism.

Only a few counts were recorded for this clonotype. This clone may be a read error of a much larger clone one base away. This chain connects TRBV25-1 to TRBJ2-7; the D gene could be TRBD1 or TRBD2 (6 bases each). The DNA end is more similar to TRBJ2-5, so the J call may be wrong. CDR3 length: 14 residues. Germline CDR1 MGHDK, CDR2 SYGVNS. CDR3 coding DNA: TGTGCCAGCAGTGGGCCGGGGGCGGCGGGGACCCAGTACTTC. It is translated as CASSGPGAAGTQYF.

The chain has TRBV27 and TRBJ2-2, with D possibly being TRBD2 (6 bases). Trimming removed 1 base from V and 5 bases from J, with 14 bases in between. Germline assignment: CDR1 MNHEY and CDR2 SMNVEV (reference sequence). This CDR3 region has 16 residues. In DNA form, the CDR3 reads TGTGCCAGCAGTTTATTCGCCCGCGGAGGGACCGGGGAGCTGTTTTTT. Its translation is CASSLFARGGTGELFF.

The CDR3 nucleotides are TGTGCCAGCAGTTACTCGACTGGGGCTGGGGCCAACGTCCTGACTTTC. It yields the protein CASSYSTGAGANVLTF. V and J are TRBV6-5 and TRBJ2-6; no clear D gene. The CDR3 extends over 16 amino acids. Germline CDR1 MNHEY, CDR2 SVGAGI. V was pared by 0 bases and J by 2 bases, with 8 bases between.